This T cell receptor beta chain was sequenced in a study of blood T cells in healthy people across ages. Germline assignment: CDR1 SGHRS and CDR2 YFSETQ. This CDR3 has 16 amino acids. V trimming: 3 bases; J trimming: 3 bases; junction bases outside the gene matches: 7. Note on this clonotype: What it binds is not known.

General observations from the study: Estimates drawn from one million T cells were deemed to understate diversity. Conclusively comparing naive with antigen-experienced cells was impossible with unsorted PBMCs.

Primers used in a second PCR of about 7 to 12 cycles were a sample-barcoded 5' primer and a J-beta primer mix. Each sample provided no less than 2.5 million CDR3-containing paired-end reads. MiXCR, applied by TCRdb to the 5' RACE reads, yields one record per CDR3 protein. In the table there are some 1.5 million distinct CDR3 sequences, roughly 28% of which are singletons. This chain uses TRBV5-1 with TRBJ2-2, with 8 bases identical to TRBD2. The sequenced sample was blood. The sequence came from a woman aged 25 to 45 in good health. The CDR3 region is CASSSGGTSDTGELFF. The CDR3 nucleotides read TGCGCCAGCAGCTCGGGGGGGACTTCGGACACCGGGGAGCTGTTTTTT.